These 13 T cell receptor beta chains were sequenced from one sample in a study of post-analysis software for immune sequencing data. Study-level findings and limits: Among a few TRBV segments more frequent in patients than controls were TRBV5-6, TRBV5-1 and TRBV20-1.

The library was made from cDNA and included unique molecular identifiers. A single record per CDR3 protein comes from TCRdb applying MiXCR to the PCR reads. The data hold some 700,000 distinct CDR3 sequences, with around 64% observed a single time. No antigen is known for these receptors. Sequenced sample: blood. The receptors here all came from a girl aged 2 to 9 with multiple sclerosis.

This clonotype was seen more than once but under ten times. The chain joins TRBV20-1 to TRBJ2-7; D possibly matches TRBD1 or TRBD2 (5 bases each). The CDR3 consists of 13 residues. Germline CDR1 is DFQATT and CDR2 is SNEGSKA (reference sequence). The germline V and J ends were trimmed by 3 bases and 0 bases, with 9 bases remaining between them. The CDR3 loop is CSASRDHSYEQYF. The CDR3 bases are TGCAGTGCTAGCCGGGACCACTCCTACGAGCAGTACTTC.

This sequence joins TRBV20-1 and TRBJ1-2, with a weak D call TRBD1 (5 bases). Germline V gene sequence: CDR1 DFQATT, CDR2 SNEGSKA (reference sequence). This CDR3 contains 15 residues. The V gene lost 1 base and the J gene lost 8 bases, with 20 bases spanning the gap. The CDR3 DNA reads TGCAGTGCTAGAGCCGTGAAGAGGACAAAGGAGGGCTACACCTTC. Translating it yields CSARAVKRTKEGYTF.

This clonotype was counted between two and nine times. The chain uses TRBV5-1 and TRBJ1-6; no clear D. Trimming removed 0 bases from V and 7 bases from J, with 14 bases in between. This CDR3 contains 16 residues. CDR1 is SGHRS, CDR2 YFSETQ, per germline. The DNA of the CDR3 is TGCGCCAGCAGCTTGGAATCTGGGGTTAAGAATTCACCCCTCCACTTT. Translating gives CASSLESGVKNSPLHF.

This clonotype was observed a few times. The chain employs TRBV5-1 and TRBJ1-2; D gene uncertain. The CDR3 totals 14 residues. The V end lost 0 bases, the J end lost 4 bases, and 10 bases lay between the germline ends. Germline V lookup: CDR1 SGHRS, CDR2 YFSETQ. CDR3 DNA: TGCGCCAGCAGCTTGGATAGACCGACCTATGGCTACACCTTC. This codes for CASSLDRPTYGYTF.

CDR3 amino acids: CASSRPPTGYGYTF. CDR3 in DNA: TGTGCCAGCAGCCGCCCCCCCACGGGATATGGCTACACCTTC. V and J are TRBV7-2 and TRBJ1-2; D not resolved. The CDR3 contains 14 residues. Germline values: CDR1 SGHTA, CDR2 FQGNSA. V was trimmed by 5 bases and J by 5 bases, leaving 15 bases between them.

J is TRBJ2-3 and V is TRBV2; the match to TRBD2 covers 9 bases. The CDR3 runs to 15 residues. V shed 6 bases and J 0 bases; nucleotides not matched to a gene: 4. Looked up from germline, CDR1 is SNHLY and CDR2 is FYNNEI. CDR3 DNA: TGTGCCAGCAGGGTAGCGGGGGCTAGCACAGATACGCAGTATTTT. This codes for CASRVAGASTDTQYF.

With regard to this clonotype: At one of its ends the junction is not consistent with the germline gene, which may arise from a read error. The chain uses TRBV12-3 or TRBV12-4 and TRBJ2-3; D unresolved. The CDR3 runs to 14 residues. CDR3 sequence reads: CASSNSDITDAQYF. The CDR3 DNA reads TGTGCCAGCAGTAATTCAGACATAACAGATGCGCAGTATTTT.

This clonotype came up a few times. The rearrangement uses TRBV20-1 and TRBJ2-7; 9 positions match TRBD2. Trimming took 3 bases from V and 5 from J; bases not matched to a gene: 8. The CDR3 runs 14 residues. The V gene's germline CDR1 is DFQATT and CDR2 SNEGSKA (reference sequence). CDR3 sequence (DNA): TGCAGTGCTAGGAACTTAGCGGGAGTCGACGAGCAGTACTTC. Translated, it gives CSARNLAGVDEQYF.

The chain has TRBV12-3 or TRBV12-4 and TRBJ2-1, with a possible D match to TRBD1 (5 bases). This CDR3 is built from 15 residues. V gave up 5 bases and J gave up 5 bases, with 16 bases separating them. As DNA, the CDR3 is TGTGCCAGCAGTCCCGCTGGTTTAGGGGACAATGAGCAGTTCTTC. This translates into CASSPAGLGDNEQFF.

This chain connects TRBV15 to TRBJ2-7; 8 bases match TRBD2. Germline CDR1 and CDR2: LNHNV and YYDKDF (reference sequence). Germline trimming cut 7 bases from V and 10 bases from J; bases unmatched to any gene: 15. The CDR3 runs 14 residues. The CDR3 spells CATTSGTSGRAQYF. The CDR3 DNA is TGTGCCACCACCTCCGGGACTAGTGGGAGGGCCCAGTACTTC.

This sequence joins TRBV20-1 and TRBJ1-2; no definite D call. V lost 3 bases to trimming and J lost 8 bases, with 13 bases between them. Germline CDR1 is DFQATT and CDR2 is SNEGSKA (reference sequence). The CDR3 has 12 residues. In DNA form, the CDR3 reads TGCAGTGCTAGTCGTGGGGTCGACGGCTACACCTTC. Its protein is CSASRGVDGYTF.

This clonotype was seen a single time. The V and J genes are TRBV29-1 and TRBJ2-1; 8 nucleotides line up with TRBD2. V trimming: 4 bases; J trimming: 8 bases; junction bases outside the gene matches: 10. The CDR3 is 14 residues long. Germline values: CDR1 SQVTM, CDR2 ANQGSEA. The CDR3 sequence is CSVGRLARSDEQFF. The CDR3 coding sequence is TGCAGCGTTGGGAGACTAGCGAGGTCCGATGAGCAGTTCTTC.

V and J are TRBV5-5 and TRBJ1-1; 8 bases map to TRBD1. There are 16 residues in the CDR3. Germline loops: CDR1 SGHKS, CDR2 YYEKEE (reference sequence). V gave up 0 bases and J gave up 2 bases; unmatched junction bases: 6. The DNA for the CDR3 is TGTGCCAGCAGCTTGGTTCAGGGGGCAGCCAACACTGAAGCTTTCTTT. Its protein is CASSLVQGAANTEAFF.